This is a list of T cell receptor beta chains from one sample in a study of cytomegalovirus exposure and HLA in healthy donors. The table came from immunoSEQ multiplex PCR; TCRdb's copy has only in-frame clones and leaves some out. The sample shows around 130,000 clones, roughly 71% of them seen only once. Sequenced sample: PBMCs. The receptors were gathered from a woman in her thirties or forties in good health and CMV-seropositive. The CDR3 runs from the conserved cysteine through the conserved F or W. The D gene is left open where the match is weak. For some rows the clone size is stated as once, few or many, or as a class when expanded; others skip it.

clone_size,v_call,j_call,d_call,cdr3_nt,cdr3_aa
NA,TRBV6-5,TRBJ1-2,NA,TGTGCCAGCAGGAGCGCTAACTATGGCTACACCTTC,CASRSANYGYTF
NA,TRBV19,TRBJ2-7,NA,TGTGCCAGTAGTATTGACTTGTCCTTGAGCTCCTACGAGCAGTACTTC,CASSIDLSLSSYEQYF
NA,TRBV18,TRBJ1-4,NA,TGTGCCAGCTCACCACAGGACAGTTTTAATGAAAAACTGTTTTTT,CASSPQDSFNEKLFF
NA,TRBV7-9,TRBJ1-2,TRBD1,TGTGCCAGCAGCCCTACCCCCGGACAGGGGGAAACTCATGGCTACACCTTC,CASSPTPGQGETHGYTF
few,TRBV7-9,TRBJ1-2,NA,TGTTCCAGCAGCCCTGGGAACAGGGCGTACTACACCTTC,CSSSPGNRAYYTF
NA,TRBV27,TRBJ1-2,NA,TGTGCCAGCAGTTTAAGACAGACCGCTAACTATGGCTACACCTTC,CASSLRQTANYGYTF
NA,TRBV7-8,TRBJ2-7,TRBD2,TGTGCCAGCAGCGGGGGGGGACGCGAGCAGTACTTC,CASSGGGREQYF
NA,TRBV5-1,TRBJ2-5,NA,TGCGCCAGCAGCCCGCCGGACAGAGGAGAGACCCAGTACTTC,CASSPPDRGETQYF
many,TRBV19,TRBJ2-4,NA,TGTGCCAGTAGCCCACAATTAGCCAAAAACATTCAGTACTTC,CASSPQLAKNIQYF
NA,TRBV4-3,TRBJ1-2,TRBD1,TGCGCCAGCAGCGACAGTCCAGGACAGGATGGCTACACCTTC,CASSDSPGQDGYTF
NA,TRBV5-1,TRBJ2-1,TRBD2,TGCGCCAGCAGGGAGCGGGGAAACAATGAGCAGTTCTTC,CASRERGNNEQFF
NA,TRBV4-3,TRBJ2-5,TRBD1,TGCGCCAGCAGCCCGGGACAGGGGAGATACCAAGAGACCCAGTACTTC,CASSPGQGRYQETQYF
NA,TRBV2,TRBJ1-4,TRBD1,TGTGCCAGCAGTCGGGACAGGGATAATGAAAAACTGTTTTTT,CASSRDRDNEKLFF
NA,TRBV7-8,TRBJ2-1,TRBD2,TGTGCCAGCAGCCCTGCTTCCCGACTAGCGGGAGGGCCCTCCAATGAGCAGTTCTTC,CASSPASRLAGGPSNEQFF
few,TRBV6-5,TRBJ2-7,TRBD1,TGTGCCAGCAGAACCCTGACAGGGGCCTACGAGCAGTACTTC,CASRTLTGAYEQYF
NA,TRBV18,TRBJ1-2,TRBD1,TGTGCCAGCTCACCAAGGACAGGGGGCGCGCAGGGGACCTATGGCTACACCTTC,CASSPRTGGAQGTYGYTF
NA,TRBV18,TRBJ2-5,NA,TGTGCCAGCTCACCCTCCGTACCCCTCAGGACCCAGTACTTC,CASSPSVPLRTQYF
NA,TRBV6-1,TRBJ1-1,NA,TGTGCCAGCAGTGGGGGATGGGGGGAGGACCTGAGCACTGAAGCTTTCTTT,CASSGGWGEDLSTEAFF
NA,TRBV4-2,TRBJ2-2,NA,TGTGCCAGCAGCCAAGGGACACCGAACACCGGGGAGCTGTTTTTT,CASSQGTPNTGELFF
NA,TRBV4-2,TRBJ2-3,TRBD2,TGTGCCAGCAGCCCTGGGACTAGCGGCAAAGGGGATACGCAGTATTTT,CASSPGTSGKGDTQYF
NA,TRBV4-1,TRBJ2-6,NA,TGCGCCAGCAGCCAAGGTCTTGGGGCCAACGTCCTGACTTTC,CASSQGLGANVLTF
NA,TRBV29-1,TRBJ2-5,NA,TGCAGCGTTGAATTTGTCAGGGCAGAGACCCAGTACTTC,CSVEFVRAETQYF
NA,TRBV7-2,TRBJ1-2,TRBD1,TGTGCCAGCAGCTTAGTTTCAGGGGGAGAAGGGGGCTACACCTTC,CASSLVSGGEGGYTF
NA,TRBV4-3,TRBJ2-7,TRBD1,TGCGCCAGCAGCCAGGGACAGGTTGATTCCTACGAGCAGTACTTC,CASSQGQVDSYEQYF
NA,TRBV11-2,TRBJ1-2,TRBD1,TGTGCCAGCAGCTTACGAAACCGGGACAGCGAACGCTATGGCTACACCTTC,CASSLRNRDSERYGYTF
NA,TRBV27,TRBJ1-2,NA,TGTGCCAGCAGGGACAGTTTATTGTATGGCTACACCTTC,CASRDSLLYGYTF
NA,TRBV6-5,TRBJ1-1,NA,TGTGCCAGCAGTTACTCGCCGCGGAGGGACACTGAAGCTTTCTTT,CASSYSPRRDTEAFF
NA,TRBV18,TRBJ1-5,TRBD1,TGTGCCAGCTCACCCGGGACAGGGGGCAATCAGCCCCAGCATTTT,CASSPGTGGNQPQHF
NA,TRBV7-3,TRBJ2-5,TRBD2,TGTGCCAGCAGCCGCGGGGGAGGAGAGACCCAGTACTTC,CASSRGGGETQYF
NA,TRBV10-1,TRBJ1-5,TRBD1,TGCGCCAGCAGCCCCGGACAGGGTGGGCAGCCCCAGCATTTT,CASSPGQGGQPQHF
NA,TRBV28,TRBJ2-2,TRBD1,TGTGCCAGCAGTTTTCGGCAGGGGGCGGTGGACGGGGAGCTGTTTTTT,CASSFRQGAVDGELFF
NA,TRBV20-1,TRBJ1-2,NA,TGCAGTGCTGGCAGCGGGGGCTACACCTTC,CSAGSGGYTF
NA,TRBV7-6,TRBJ2-1,NA,TGTGCCAGCAGACAAACAGGCGAAGCCTACAATGAGCAGTTCTTC,CASRQTGEAYNEQFF
few,TRBV6-1,TRBJ2-5,TRBD2,TGTGCCAGCAGTAAAGGACTAGCGGGGGGGCCCCCAGAGACCCAGTACTTC,CASSKGLAGGPPETQYF
NA,TRBV19,TRBJ2-7,NA,TGTGCCAGTAGTGACGGACAGCATTTCTACGAGCAGTACTTC,CASSDGQHFYEQYF
NA,TRBV7-2,TRBJ2-7,TRBD2,TGTGCCAGCAGCTTATCTAGCGGGAGGGACGAGCAGTACTTC,CASSLSSGRDEQYF
NA,TRBV7-2,TRBJ2-3,NA,TGTGCCAGCAGGCTGGGGGCAGGGGCAGATACGCAGTATTTT,CASRLGAGADTQYF